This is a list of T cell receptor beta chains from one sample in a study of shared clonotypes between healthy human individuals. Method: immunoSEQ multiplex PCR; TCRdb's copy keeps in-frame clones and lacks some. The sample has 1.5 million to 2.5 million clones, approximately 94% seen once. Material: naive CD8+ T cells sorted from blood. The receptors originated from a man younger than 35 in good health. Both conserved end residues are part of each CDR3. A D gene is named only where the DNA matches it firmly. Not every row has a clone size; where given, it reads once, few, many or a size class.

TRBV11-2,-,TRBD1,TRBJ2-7,TGTGCCAGCAGCCTCGGGGACAGTTTCCCCTACGAGCAGTACTTC,CASSLGDSFPYEQYF
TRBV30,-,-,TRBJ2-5,TGTGCCTGGGAGGAGGGTCAAGAGACCCAGTACTTC,CAWEEGQETQYF
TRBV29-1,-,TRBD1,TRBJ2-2,TGCAGCGTTGAAGGGACAGGGGTCGTCGGGGAGCTGTTTTTT,CSVEGTGVVGELFF
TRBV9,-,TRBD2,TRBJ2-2,TGTGCCAGCAGCCCAGTAGTCGGGAGGCACACCGGGGAGCTGTTTTTT,CASSPVVGRHTGELFF
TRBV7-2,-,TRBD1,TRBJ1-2,TGTGCCAGCAGCATCCGGGACAGGGCCTTCCCGAACTATGGCTACACCTTC,CASSIRDRAFPNYGYTF
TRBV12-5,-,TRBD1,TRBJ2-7,TGTGCTAGTGGTTATTGGGACAGGGTGGTCGAGCAGTACTTC,CASGYWDRVVEQYF
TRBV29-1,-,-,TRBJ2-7,TGCAGCGTTGTAACCGGCGTGGGCGAGCAGTACTTC,CSVVTGVGEQYF
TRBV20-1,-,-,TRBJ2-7,TGCAGTGCTAGAGTGGGGTACGAGCAGTACTTC,CSARVGYEQYF
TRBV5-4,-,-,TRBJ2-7,TGTGCCAGCAGCCTCGAGGGTCTCAGCGTATCCTACGAGCAGTACTTC,CASSLEGLSVSYEQYF
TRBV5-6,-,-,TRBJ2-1,TGTGCCAGCAGCGGGGAAGGGATCTACAATGAGCAGTTCTTC,CASSGEGIYNEQFF
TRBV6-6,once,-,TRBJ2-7,TGTGCCAGCAGTTACTCCCGAACCTACGAGCAGTACTTC,CASSYSRTYEQYF
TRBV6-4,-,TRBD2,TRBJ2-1,TGTGCCAGCAGCGAGCACGGGACTAGCGGGAGAGGGTCCTACAATGAGCAGTTCTTC,CASSEHGTSGRGSYNEQFF
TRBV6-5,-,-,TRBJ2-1,TGTGCCAGCAGTCTCCGGACATCCCATGAGCAGTTCTTC,CASSLRTSHEQFF
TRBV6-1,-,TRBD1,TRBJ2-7,TGTGCCACCAGGGACAGGATAGACTACGAGCAGTACTTC,CATRDRIDYEQYF
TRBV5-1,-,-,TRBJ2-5,TGCGCCAGCAGCTTGGAAGGAGAGACCCAGTACTTC,CASSLEGETQYF
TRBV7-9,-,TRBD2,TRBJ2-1,TGTGCCAGCAGCACAATAGCGGGAGGCGGGAATGAGCAGTTCTTC,CASSTIAGGGNEQFF
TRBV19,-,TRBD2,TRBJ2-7,TGTGCCACCTCTAGCGGGGTAGCCTACGAGCAGTACTTC,CATSSGVAYEQYF
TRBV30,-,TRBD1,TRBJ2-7,TGTGCCTGGAGTCTGACAGGGGGTGGGCTCGGGCAGTACTTC,CAWSLTGGGLGQYF
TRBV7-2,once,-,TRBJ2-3,TGTGCCAGCAGCTTATGGGTAGAGGGCACGCAGTATTTT,CASSLWVEGTQYF
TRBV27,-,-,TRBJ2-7,TGTGCCAGCAGTTTATCAGTAGGGGAGACATCCTACGAGCAGTACTTC,CASSLSVGETSYEQYF
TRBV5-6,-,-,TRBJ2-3,TGTGCCAGCAGCTTAACGGCAGGGAGCGCAGATACGCAGTATTTT,CASSLTAGSADTQYF
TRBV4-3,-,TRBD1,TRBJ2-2,TGCGCCAGCAGCCAAGAGGGACAGGGGACCGGGGAGCTGTTTTTT,CASSQEGQGTGELFF
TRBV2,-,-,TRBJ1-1,TGTGCCAGCGGACGCCATCGGGGGGACGTGGGGGACACTGAAGCTTTCTTT,CASGRHRGDVGDTEAFF
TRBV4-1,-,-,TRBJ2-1,TGCGCCAGCAGCCAAGTACGGGGCTCCTACAATGAGCAGTTCTTC,CASSQVRGSYNEQFF
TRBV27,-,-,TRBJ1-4,TGTGCCAGCAGTTGGGGTCCGGGCGCTCATGAAAAACTGTTTTTT,CASSWGPGAHEKLFF
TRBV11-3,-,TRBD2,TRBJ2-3,TGTGCCAGCAGCTTAACGTCGCTAGCGGGAGAAACAGATACGCAGTATTTT,CASSLTSLAGETDTQYF
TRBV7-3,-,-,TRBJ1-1,TGTGCCAGCAGCTCAACATTGAACACTGAAGCTTTCTTT,CASSSTLNTEAFF
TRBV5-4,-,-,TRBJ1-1,TGTGCCAGCAGCTTGGTGACAGGCCAAGAAGCTTTCTTT,CASSLVTGQEAFF
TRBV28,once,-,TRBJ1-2,TGTGCCAGCAGTGCAACAGGCCAGGGGAACTATGGCTACACCTTC,CASSATGQGNYGYTF
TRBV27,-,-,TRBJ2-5,TGTGCCAGCAGTTCCCGGTACCAAGAGACCCAGTACTTC,CASSSRYQETQYF
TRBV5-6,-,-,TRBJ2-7,TGTGCCAGCAGCTTGGAGGGTCACGGACCCATCTCCTACGAGCAGTACTTC,CASSLEGHGPISYEQYF
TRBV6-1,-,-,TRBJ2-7,TGTGCCAGCAATCACCGGGGCTCTGCCTACGAGCAGTACTTC,CASNHRGSAYEQYF
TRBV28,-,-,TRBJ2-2,TGTGCCAGCAGCGAAACAGGGACCGGGGAGCTGTTTTTT,CASSETGTGELFF
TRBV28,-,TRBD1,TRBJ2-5,TGTGCCAGCAGTACAGGGGGGGAGACCCAGTACTTC,CASSTGGETQYF
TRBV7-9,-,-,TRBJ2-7,TGTGCCAGCAGCTTAGATGGCGGCTCCTACACCTCCTACGAGCAGTACTTC,CASSLDGGSYTSYEQYF
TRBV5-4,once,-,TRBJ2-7,TGTGCCAGCAGCTTATCCGAGGGGTGGGATCCCTACGAGCAGTACTTC,CASSLSEGWDPYEQYF
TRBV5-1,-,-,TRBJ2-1,TGCGCCAGCAGCTTGGTCGGAAGCTCCTACAATGAGCAGTTCTTC,CASSLVGSSYNEQFF